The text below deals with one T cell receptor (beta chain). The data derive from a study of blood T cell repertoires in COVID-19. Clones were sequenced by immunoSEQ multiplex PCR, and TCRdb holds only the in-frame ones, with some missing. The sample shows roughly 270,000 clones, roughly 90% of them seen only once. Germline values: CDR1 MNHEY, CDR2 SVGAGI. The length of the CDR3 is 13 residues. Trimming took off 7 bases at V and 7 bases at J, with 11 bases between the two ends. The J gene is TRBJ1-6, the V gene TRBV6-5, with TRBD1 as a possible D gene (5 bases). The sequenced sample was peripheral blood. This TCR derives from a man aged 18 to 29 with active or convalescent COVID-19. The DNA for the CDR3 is TGTGCCAGCATTACCCGGGGGAATTCACCCCTCCACTTT. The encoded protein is CASITRGNSPLHF.